The rows below give T cell receptor beta chains drawn from one sample of a study of regulatory T cells in long-lasting Graves disease. MiXCR was run by TCRdb on the multiplex PCR reads, yielding one entry per CDR3 protein. The data show approximately 540,000 distinct CDR3 sequences, around 11% seen once. The same sample was also used in a study of T cells in Graves' hyperthyroidism and ophthalmopathy.

This specimen was peripheral blood mononuclear cells (PBMCs), taken at new diagnosis, from a patient treated with antithyroid drugs. These receptors originate from a woman in her 30s with Graves disease. Both conserved end residues are part of each CDR3. D genes are given only for firm matches. For some rows the clone size is stated as once, few or many, or as a class when expanded; others skip it.

abundance | j_gene | v_gene | d_gene | CDR3aa | CDR3nt
NA | TRBJ2-7 | TRBV18 | TRBD1 | CASSTMGQDYEQYF | TGTGCCAGCTCAACGATGGGACAGGACTACGAGCAGTACTTC
many | TRBJ1-5 | TRBV27 | NA | CASSFGEGRQPQHF | TGTGCCAGCAGTTTTGGCGAGGGTCGGCAGCCCCAGCATTTT
many | TRBJ2-5 | TRBV28 | NA | CASRAPGLQLTQYF | TGTGCCAGCAGAGCCCCGGGACTCCAATTGACCCAGTACTTC
many | TRBJ2-3 | TRBV7-2 | TRBD2 | CASSDGLASTDTQYF | TGTGCCAGCAGCGACGGACTAGCGTCCACAGATACGCAGTATTTT
NA | TRBJ2-1 | TRBV28 | NA | CASSKSEGSRTYNEQFF | TGTGCCAGCAGTAAAAGTGAGGGGAGTAGGACCTACAATGAGCAGTTCTTC
many | TRBJ2-5 | TRBV28 | NA | CASSFKRDRFRQETQYF | TGTGCCAGCAGTTTTAAGCGGGACAGGTTTCGCCAAGAGACCCAGTACTTC
few | TRBJ1-1 | TRBV20-1 | NA | CSAEPGHENTEAFF | TGCAGTGCGGAACCGGGACACGAGAACACTGAAGCTTTCTTT
many | TRBJ2-1 | TRBV12-3/TRBV12-4 | TRBD2 | CASSLASGSNEQFF | TGTGCCAGCAGTTTGGCTAGCGGGTCCAATGAGCAGTTCTTC
many | TRBJ1-1 | TRBV11-2 | NA | CASSYGTNTEAFF | TGTGCCAGCAGTTACGGGACGAACACTGAAGCTTTCTTT
NA | TRBJ1-2 | TRBV14 | NA | CASRKTGSDYGYTF | TGTGCCAGCAGAAAAACAGGGTCGGACTATGGCTACACCTTC
many | TRBJ2-1 | TRBV12-5 | TRBD1 | CASGLVLGQAYNEQFF | TGTGCTAGTGGTTTGGTACTTGGACAGGCCTACAATGAGCAGTTCTTC
many | TRBJ2-3 | TRBV7-8 | NA | CASSLVGRGVSTDTQYF | TGTGCCAGCAGCTTAGTTGGCCGGGGAGTTAGCACAGATACGCAGTATTTT
many | TRBJ1-1 | TRBV6-2/TRBV6-3 | NA | CASSYGPFPTEAFF | TGTGCCAGCAGTTACGGGCCGTTCCCCACTGAAGCTTTCTTT
many | TRBJ2-5 | TRBV18 | NA | CASSPETETQYF | TGTGCCAGCTCACCGGAAACGGAGACCCAGTACTTC
many | TRBJ2-7 | TRBV6-5 | TRBD2 | CASSSGLAGGQAYEQYF | TGTGCCAGCAGTTCAGGACTAGCGGGAGGGCAGGCCTACGAGCAGTACTTC
many | TRBJ1-1 | TRBV18 | NA | CASSPKGAVAFF | TGTGCCAGCTCACCAAAAGGGGCAGTAGCTTTCTTT
few | TRBJ1-1 | TRBV28 | TRBD1 | CASSLPGQGKTEAFF | TGTGCCAGCAGTTTGCCCGGACAGGGAAAGACTGAAGCTTTCTTT
many | TRBJ2-7 | TRBV30 | TRBD1 | CAWSMDRGDEQYF | TGTGCCTGGAGTATGGACAGGGGGGACGAGCAGTACTTC
once | TRBJ2-3 | TRBV30 | NA | CAWAMGVDTQYF | TGTGCCTGGGCCATGGGTGTAGATACGCAGTATTTT
many | TRBJ1-5 | TRBV28 | NA | CASTPGGPSNQPQHF | TGTGCCAGCACTCCGGGGGGGCCTAGCAATCAGCCCCAGCATTTT
few | TRBJ1-5 | TRBV4-2 | TRBD1 | CASSLGAGTGEIGQPQHF | TGTGCCAGCAGCCTGGGGGCCGGGACAGGGGAAATTGGTCAGCCCCAGCATTTT
NA | TRBJ2-1 | TRBV7-2 | TRBD2 | CASSLAGLAGGPSNEQFF | TGTGCCAGCAGCTTAGCGGGACTAGCGGGAGGGCCTAGCAATGAGCAGTTCTTC
many | TRBJ1-1 | TRBV20-1 | TRBD1 | CSARDVQGAKSPFF | TGCAGTGCTAGAGATGTCCAGGGGGCGAAAAGCCCTTTCTTT
many | TRBJ1-3 | TRBV7-2 | NA | CASSLVSGAGNTIYF | TGTGCCAGCAGCTTAGTGTCAGGGGCTGGAAACACCATATATTTT
many | TRBJ1-5 | TRBV12-3/TRBV12-4 | NA | CASSSTDFSGPQHF | TGTGCCAGCAGTTCAACAGATTTCTCTGGGCCCCAGCATTTT
few | TRBJ2-3 | TRBV19 | NA | CASSIRVGTDTQYF | TGTGCCAGTAGTATTCGGGTCGGAACAGATACGCAGTATTTT
many | TRBJ1-2 | TRBV19 | NA | CASTPGRTEPYHGYTF | TGTGCCAGTACCCCCGGCAGGACAGAGCCCTATCATGGCTACACCTTC
few | TRBJ2-3 | TRBV5-1 | NA | CASSFLANGIDTQYF | TGCGCCAGCAGCTTTCTAGCGAACGGCATTGATACGCAGTATTTT
many | TRBJ2-3 | TRBV12-3/TRBV12-4 | TRBD2 | CASSLARRGTQYF | TGTGCCAGCAGTTTAGCGAGGCGGGGGACCCAGTATTTT
NA | TRBJ2-5 | TRBV14 | NA | CASSQAFGPQETQYF | TGTGCCAGCAGCCAAGCCTTTGGGCCTCAAGAGACCCAGTACTTC
many | TRBJ2-6 | TRBV5-1 | NA | CASSFMGAGGANVLTF | TGCGCCAGCAGCTTTATGGGGGCCGGTGGGGCCAACGTCCTGACTTTC
few | TRBJ2-7 | TRBV7-9 | NA | CASSRQNQYEQYF | TGTGCCAGCAGCCGCCAGAACCAATACGAGCAGTACTTC
many | TRBJ1-1 | TRBV24-1 | TRBD1 | CATSDPGDSYNEAFF | TGTGCCACCAGTGACCCCGGGGACAGCTACAACGAAGCTTTCTTT
many | TRBJ2-3 | TRBV2 | NA | CASSVSTDTQYF | TGTGCCAGCAGTGTTAGTACAGATACGCAGTATTTT
few | TRBJ2-1 | TRBV29-1 | TRBD2 | CSTHGLAGGPGYNEQFF | TGCAGCACCCATGGGCTAGCGGGAGGGCCGGGCTACAATGAGCAGTTCTTC
NA | TRBJ1-2 | TRBV6-5 | NA | CASSYSLSQLDGYTF | TGTGCCAGCAGTTACTCGCTAAGCCAGTTGGATGGCTACACCTTC
many | TRBJ2-3 | TRBV18 | TRBD2 | CASSPSGLASIGTDTQYF | TGTGCCAGCTCACCCTCCGGACTAGCGAGTATAGGCACAGATACGCAGTATTTT